This T cell receptor beta chain was obtained from a study of T cells in Graves' hyperthyroidism and ophthalmopathy. The authors obtained PBMCs from 9 to 10 ml of fresh peripheral blood. The V gene end was trimmed by 0 bases and the J gene end by 8 bases; junction bases not matched to a gene: 8. The CDR3 runs 15 residues. From germline, CDR1 is DFQATT and CDR2 SNEGSKA (reference sequence). Researchers took RNA transcripts and amplified the TCR beta CDR3 regions from them. First-round RT-PCR with HTBI primers amplified the TCR CDR3 region. Via MiXCR, TCRdb re-called the multiplex PCR reads, giving one row per CDR3 protein. The repertoire holds 370,000 or so distinct CDR3 sequences, 15% to 19% seen once, with 25% to 35% in the top ten.

V is TRBV20-1 and J is TRBJ1-4; 8 bases line up with TRBD1. The source of this sequence is a woman under 30 with Graves' hyperthyroidism that later progressed to Graves' ophthalmopathy. The sample consisted of blood. As DNA, the CDR3 is TGCAGTGCTAGAGATAAGCAGGGGGCGGGGGAAAAACTGTTTTTT. Translated, it gives CSARDKQGAGEKLFF.